Below, 29 T cell receptor beta chains from the same sample are listed, as sequenced in a study of blood T cell repertoires in COVID-19. Repertoires were generated with immunoSEQ multiplex PCR, while TCRdb's copy carries only in-frame clones and drops some. The profile shows hundreds of thousands of clones, about 87% of them singletons. Sequenced: peripheral blood. The receptors were sampled from a human donor in a cohort sampled during active COVID-19.

As regards this clone: A read error may account for a junction end that differs from germline. CDR3 region: CASSPGTGTYEQYF. CDR3 bases: TGTGCTAGCAGCCCCGGGACAGGCACCTACGAGCAGTACTTC. The chain employs TRBV7-7 and TRBJ2-7, with TRBD1 matching over 8 bases. Germline V gene lookup returns CDR1 SSHAT and CDR2 FNYEAQ (reference sequence). The CDR3 extends over 14 amino acids.

This sequence joins TRBV20-1 and TRBJ1-2; 9 nucleotides match TRBD1. CDR1 and CDR2 from the germline V gene are DFQATT and SNEGSKA (reference sequence). Unmatched junction bases numbered 3, after V lost 3 bases and J lost 1 base. CDR3 length equals 14 residues. CDR3 amino acids: CSASTGGGNYGYTF. The CDR3 DNA sequence: TGCAGTGCTAGTACAGGGGGCGGTAACTATGGCTACACCTTC.

V and J are TRBV10-2 and TRBJ1-1; 7 bases align to TRBD1. The V gene end was trimmed by 4 bases and the J gene end by 7 bases; junction bases not matched to a gene: 12. This CDR3 spans 15 amino acids. Germline assignment: CDR1 WSHSY and CDR2 SAAADI. The CDR3 sequence: CASSAGGTWFDEAFF. For the CDR3, the DNA is TGCGCCAGCAGTGCAGGGGGAACATGGTTTGATGAAGCTTTCTTT.

A single count supports this clone. The rearrangement links TRBV30 to TRBJ1-5, with unresolved D. The ends were cut back, 0 bases at V and 1 base at J, with 10 bases in the middle. Germline values: CDR1 GTSNPN, CDR2 SVGIG (reference sequence). The CDR3 runs 15 residues. CDR3 sequence reads: CAWSVGTVSNQPQHF. As DNA, the CDR3 is TGTGCCTGGAGTGTAGGAACAGTCAGCAATCAGCCCCAGCATTTT.

The chain joins TRBV19 to TRBJ2-7, with D unclear. Germline loops: CDR1 LNHDA, CDR2 SQIVND (reference sequence). V gave up 6 bases and J gave up 6 bases, with 12 bases separating them. CDR3 length: 12 amino acids. CDR3 bases: TGTGCCAGTAGCGACGTGCGGTCCGAGCAGTACTTC. Amino acids: CASSDVRSEQYF.

V is TRBV12-3 or TRBV12-4 and J is TRBJ1-1, with 7 bases fitting TRBD1. The CDR3 has 13 amino acids. V shed 8 bases and J 11 bases; nucleotides not matched to a gene: 14. The CDR3 spells CASRPRGRSMAFF. The CDR3 nucleotides are TGTGCCAGCCGCCCGAGGGGGCGCAGTATGGCTTTCTTT.

The chain employs TRBV3-1 (or the pseudogene TRBV3-2) and TRBJ2-5, with TRBD2 matching over 12 bases. Germline V gene data show CDR1 as LGHDT and CDR2 as YNNKEL (reference sequence). The CDR3 has 16 residues. J gave up 2 bases and V 3 bases, and 4 bases lay outside the gene matches. In DNA form, the CDR3 reads TGTGCCAGCAGCCAGAGACTAGCGGGGGAACAAGAGACCCAGTACTTC. It translates to CASSQRLAGEQETQYF.

This clone was seen only a few times. The gene calls are TRBV7-8 and TRBJ2-2; a weak D match, TRBD1 (6 bases). The CDR3 contains 17 residues. Trimming pared 4 bases from V and 6 bases from J, leaving 21 bases between. Germline assignment: CDR1 SGHVS and CDR2 FQNEAQ. The CDR3 DNA sequence: TGTGCCAGCAGCTGGATCACCGGGGCAGGGGTTCCCGGGGAGCTGTTTTTT. This encodes CASSWITGAGVPGELFF.

As for this clone: A read error may produce the germline difference seen at one junction end. The chain is built from TRBV7-8 and TRBJ2-7; D may be TRBD2 (6 bases). The CDR3 consists of 11 residues. Germline CDR1 and CDR2: SGHVS and FQNEAQ. Here the CDR3 DNA reads TGTGCCAGCAAAACCCCCCGAGGGGAGGTCTTC. Translating it yields CASKTPRGEVF.

The rearrangement joins TRBV4-1 to TRBJ2-1; TRBD2 matches at 12 bases. Germline V CDR1 and CDR2: MGHRA, YSYEKL. V gave up 4 bases and J gave up 7 bases; unmatched junction bases: 8. The CDR3 covers 16 residues. CDR3 amino acids: CASSRFLAGGRNEQFF. Here the CDR3 DNA reads TGCGCCAGCAGCCGCTTTCTAGCGGGGGGGCGAAATGAGCAGTTCTTC.

The V gene is TRBV5-1, the J gene TRBJ2-7; D possibly corresponds to TRBD1 (5 bases). V was shortened by 4 bases and J by 3 bases, with 20 bases between the two germline ends. Germline-derived CDR1 and CDR2 are SGHRS and YFSETQ. CDR3 length: 16 residues. This chain's CDR3 is CASSTLTGNEGYEQYF. In DNA, the CDR3 is TGCGCCAGCAGCACCCTAACAGGAAACGAAGGCTACGAGCAGTACTTC. Full variable domain (remainder filled in from reference TRBV5-1 and TRBJ2-7): KAGVTQTPRYLIKTRGQQVTLSCSPISGHRSVSWYQQTPGQGLQFLFEYFSETQRNKGNFPGRFSGRQFSNSRSEMNVSTLELGDSALYLCASSTLTGNEGYEQYFGPGTRLTVT.

This clone appeared once. The chain recombines TRBV27 with TRBJ2-1, with 7 nucleotides matching TRBD2. This CDR3 has 15 residues. The V segment lost 2 bases and the J segment 4 bases; nucleotides outside the gene matches: 5. Germline-derived CDR1 and CDR2 are MNHEY and SMNVEV (reference sequence). CDR3 coding DNA: TGTGCCAGCAGTTTAATGGGGGAGGGATACAATGAGCAGTTCTTC. Translated, it gives CASSLMGEGYNEQFF.

The chain combines TRBV19 with TRBJ1-2, with unresolved D. Germline V gene lookup returns CDR1 LNHDA and CDR2 SQIVND (reference sequence). Between the trimmed V and J ends, which lost 3 bases and 8 bases, there was a span of 16 bases. The CDR3 consists of 14 residues. The CDR3, as DNA: TGTGCCAGTAGTATGAGTCGGGGTATTCTCGGCTACACCTTC. Its protein is CASSMSRGILGYTF.

The V gene is TRBV2, the J gene TRBJ1-5; D possibly corresponds to TRBD1 (6 bases). The CDR3 length is 16 residues. Trimming pared 6 bases from V and 9 bases from J, leaving 24 bases between. Germline loops: CDR1 SNHLY, CDR2 FYNNEI. This CDR3 reads CASSADRTRDGGPQHF. DNA of the CDR3: TGTGCCAGCAGCGCCGACAGGACTAGGGACGGTGGGCCCCAGCATTTT.

In the case of this clone: This CDR3 is also generated by other DNA sequences in the sample. The V gene is TRBV12-3 or TRBV12-4, the J gene TRBJ1-1; a weak D match, TRBD1 (5 bases). The length of the CDR3 is 13 residues. Trimming stripped 3 bases from V and 5 bases from J, with 10 bases between. Here the CDR3 DNA reads TGTGCCAGCAGTTTTCAGGGTCGGACTGAAGCTTTCTTT. It translates to CASSFQGRTEAFF.

V gene TRBV12-3 or TRBV12-4 combines with J gene TRBJ1-2; D gene ambiguous. V lost 3 bases and J 4 bases, leaving 6 bases between the germline ends. The CDR3 is 12 amino acids. The CDR3 DNA sequence: TGTGCCAGCAGTTTTAGTCTCTATGGCTACACCTTC. Protein: CASSFSLYGYTF.

The V gene is TRBV2, the J gene TRBJ1-2, with a tentative D call TRBD1 (6 bases). This CDR3 spans 13 amino acids. The germline CDR1 and CDR2 sequences are SNHLY and FYNNEI. V lost 6 bases, J lost 2 bases, and 10 bases lay in between. The CDR3 region is CASSAQGNYGYTF. In DNA, the CDR3 is TGTGCCAGCAGCGCACAGGGAAACTATGGCTACACCTTC.

This rearrangement joins TRBV30 to TRBJ2-7, with a possible D match to TRBD1 (6 bases). Looked up from germline, CDR1 is GTSNPN and CDR2 is SVGIG (reference sequence). Trimming stripped 2 bases from V and 5 bases from J, with 16 bases between. The CDR3 has 14 residues. The CDR3 DNA reads TGTGCCTGGAGTTTCGGTCAGGGGCTCAACGAGCAGTACTTC. The encoded protein is CAWSFGQGLNEQYF.

The genes are TRBV6-1 and TRBJ2-1; 8 bases agree with TRBD1. The germline CDR1 and CDR2 sequences are MNHNS and SASEGT. CDR3 length: 14 amino acids. V dropped 1 base and J dropped 12; count of bases not matched to a gene: 8. CDR3 sequence: CASSEGFRGLGQFF. For the CDR3, the DNA is TGTGCCAGCAGTGAAGGTTTCAGGGGGCTTGGGCAGTTCTTC.

V gene TRBV7-9 combines with J gene TRBJ1-1; D is possibly TRBD1 (6 bases). The germline gives CDR1 SEHNR, CDR2 FQNEAQ (reference sequence). V shed 3 bases and J shed 5 bases, with 10 bases lying between them. This CDR3 has 13 residues. CDR3: CASSFTGKTEAFF. The CDR3 DNA reads as TGTGCCAGCAGCTTTACAGGGAAAACTGAAGCTTTCTTT.

There are a few counts of this clone. The rearrangement links TRBV18 to TRBJ2-3; TRBD2 agrees at 10 bases. V trimming: 1 base; J trimming: 5 bases; junction bases outside the gene matches: 9. Germline V gene data show CDR1 as KGHSH and CDR2 as LQKENI. This CDR3 region has 17 residues. The CDR3 coding sequence is TGTGCCAGCTCACCACTCCCTAGCGGGAGTTTTCAAGATACGCAGTATTTT. Protein: CASSPLPSGSFQDTQYF. The full variable domain, in which reference TRBV18 and TRBJ2-3 provide the parts outside the CDR3, is NAGVMQNPRHLVRRRGQEARLRCSPMKGHSHVYWYRQLPEEGLKFMVYLQKENIIDESGMPKERFSAEFPKEGPSILRIQQVVRGDSAAYFCASSPLPSGSFQDTQYFGPGTRLTVL.

This clone showed up just a few times. V is TRBV3-1 (or the pseudogene TRBV3-2) and J is TRBJ1-2; TRBD1 aligns across 8 bases. Per germline, CDR1 LGHDT and CDR2 YNNKEL (reference sequence). J was trimmed by 8 bases and V by 0 bases; bases with no gene match: 5. The CDR3 spans 14 residues. CDR3 in amino acids: CASSQDSQGAGYTF. CDR3 sequence (DNA): TGTGCCAGCAGCCAAGATAGCCAGGGGGCGGGCTACACCTTC.

The V gene is TRBV5-1, the J gene TRBJ1-4; D might be TRBD1 (6 bases). Trimming cost V 7 bases and J 8 bases, with 18 bases left between them. The V gene's germline CDR1 is SGHRS and CDR2 YFSETQ. The CDR3 runs 14 residues. The CDR3 nucleotides are TGCGCCAGCCGTCCTCAGGGGAAAGACGAAAAACTGTTTTTT. It is translated as CASRPQGKDEKLFF.

The V gene is TRBV9, the J gene TRBJ1-2, with D uncertain. CDR3 length: 12 residues. V shed 1 base and J shed 3 bases, with 4 bases lying between them. Germline lookup yields CDR1 SGDLS and CDR2 YYNGEE. CDR3 region: CASSVTHYGYTF. In DNA, the CDR3 is TGTGCCAGCAGCGTAACTCACTATGGCTACACCTTC.

The J gene is TRBJ2-1, the V gene TRBV12-3 or TRBV12-4; perhaps TRBD2 as D (5 bases). V was clipped by 2 bases and J by 15 bases, with 17 bases between them. CDR3 length equals 13 residues. The CDR3 DNA follows: TGTGCCAGCAGTTTATTTAGAGAGGAGGAGAGGTTCTTC. This gives the protein CASSLFREEERFF.

CDR3 loop: CASSTTGGKNTEAFF. CDR3 sequence (DNA): TGTGCCAGTAGTACGACAGGGGGTAAGAACACTGAAGCTTTCTTT. J is TRBJ1-1 and V is TRBV19; 9 bases line up with TRBD1. CDR3 length equals 15 residues. V gave up 4 bases and J gave up 1 base; unmatched junction bases: 4. Germline V gene data show CDR1 as LNHDA and CDR2 as SQIVND (reference sequence).

This chain's CDR3 is CASSEKGTRSYEQYF. The CDR3 bases are TGTGCCAGCAGTGAAAAGGGGACACGTTCCTACGAGCAGTACTTC. The chain carries TRBV6-1 and TRBJ2-7; maybe TRBD1 (6 bases). CDR3 size: 15 residues. Germline loops: CDR1 MNHNS, CDR2 SASEGT. Trimming took off 2 bases at V and 1 base at J, with 12 bases between the two ends.

V usage is TRBV5-1 and J usage is TRBJ2-4; perhaps TRBD2 as D (7 bases). Germline values: CDR1 SGHRS, CDR2 YFSETQ. This CDR3 has 15 amino acids. V lost 0 bases, J lost 7 bases, and 14 bases lay in between. The CDR3 DNA reads TGCGCCAGCAGCTTGGACGGGGGGCCTGGTAACATTCAGTACTTC. Translating it yields CASSLDGGPGNIQYF.

The chain employs TRBV3-1 (or the pseudogene TRBV3-2) and TRBJ1-2; 7 nucleotides agree with TRBD1. V gave up 1 base and J gave up 4 bases; unmatched junction bases: 3. This CDR3 contains 14 residues. Per germline, CDR1 LGHDT and CDR2 YNNKEL (reference sequence). The CDR3 is CASSQGQGSYGYTF. The CDR3 bases are TGTGCCAGCAGCCAAGGACAGGGATCCTATGGCTACACCTTC.